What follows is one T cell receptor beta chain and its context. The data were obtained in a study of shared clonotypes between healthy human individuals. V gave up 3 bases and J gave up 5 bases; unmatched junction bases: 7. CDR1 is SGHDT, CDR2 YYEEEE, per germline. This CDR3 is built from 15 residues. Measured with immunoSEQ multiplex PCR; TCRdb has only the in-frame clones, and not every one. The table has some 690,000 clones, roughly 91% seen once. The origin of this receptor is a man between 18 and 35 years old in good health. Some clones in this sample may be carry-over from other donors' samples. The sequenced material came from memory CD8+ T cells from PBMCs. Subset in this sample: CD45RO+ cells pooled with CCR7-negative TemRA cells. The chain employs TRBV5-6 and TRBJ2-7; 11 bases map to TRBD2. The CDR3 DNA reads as TGTGCCAGCAGCTACGCTAGCGGGAGGAGGGACGAGCAGTACTTC. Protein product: CASSYASGRRDEQYF. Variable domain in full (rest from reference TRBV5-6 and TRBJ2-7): DAGVTQSPTHLIKTRGQQVTLRCSPKSGHDTVSWYQQALGQGPQFIFQYYEEEERQRGNFPDRFSGHQFPNYSSELNVNALLLGDSALYLCASSYASGRRDEQYFGPGTRLTVT.